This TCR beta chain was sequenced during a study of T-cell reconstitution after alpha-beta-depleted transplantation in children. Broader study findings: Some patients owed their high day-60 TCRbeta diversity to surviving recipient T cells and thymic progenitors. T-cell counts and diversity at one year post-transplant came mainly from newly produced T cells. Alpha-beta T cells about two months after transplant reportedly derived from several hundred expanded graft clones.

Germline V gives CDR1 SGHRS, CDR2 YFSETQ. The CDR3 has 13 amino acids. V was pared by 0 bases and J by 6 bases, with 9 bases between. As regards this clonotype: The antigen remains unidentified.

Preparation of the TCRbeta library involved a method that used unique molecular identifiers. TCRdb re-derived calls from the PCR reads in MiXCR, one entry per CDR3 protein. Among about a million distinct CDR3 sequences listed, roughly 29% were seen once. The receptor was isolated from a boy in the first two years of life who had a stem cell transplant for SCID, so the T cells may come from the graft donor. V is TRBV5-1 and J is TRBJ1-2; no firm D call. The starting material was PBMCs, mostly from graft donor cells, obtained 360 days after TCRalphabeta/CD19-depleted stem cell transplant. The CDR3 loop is CASSLVSTDGYTF. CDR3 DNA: TGCGCCAGCAGCTTGGTCTCCACTGATGGCTACACCTTC. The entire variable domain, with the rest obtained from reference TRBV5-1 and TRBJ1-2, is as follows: KAGVTQTPRYLIKTRGQQVTLSCSPISGHRSVSWYQQTPGQGLQFLFEYFSETQRNKGNFPGRFSGRQFSNSRSEMNVSTLELGDSALYLCASSLVSTDGYTFGSGTRLTVV.